This TCR beta chain was observed in a study of shared clonotypes between healthy human individuals. The germline CDR1 and CDR2 sequences are SGDLS and YYNGEE. V was clipped by 4 bases and J by 5 bases; unmatched bases: 3. The CDR3 extends over 13 amino acids. Genomic DNA belonging to each subset was distributed in equal measure over several immunoSEQ plates. Measured with immunoSEQ multiplex PCR; TCRdb has only the in-frame clones, and not every one. The sample holds approximately 2.4 million clones, more than 90% seen once. The chain uses TRBV9 and TRBJ2-7; 10 bases fit TRBD1. The TCR originated in a young man in good health. Sequencing input: naive CD4+ T cells sorted from blood. Indicated subset: CD45RA+ positively selected. The CDR3 loop is CASSKDRGDEQYF. DNA of the CDR3: TGTGCCAGCAGCAAGGACAGGGGGGACGAGCAGTACTTC.